This entry lists 3 T cell receptor beta chains sequenced from one sample in a study of post-analysis software for immune sequencing data. Study conclusions and caveats: Relative to controls, patients had five TRBV segments at higher frequency, with TRBV5-6, TRBV5-1 and TRBV20-1 among these.

These receptors have no known antigen. Unique molecular identifiers were built into the TCR beta cDNA libraries. MiXCR, applied by TCRdb to the PCR reads, yields one record per CDR3 protein. The sample holds some 260,000 distinct CDR3 sequences; 35% to 45% are singletons and the top ten take 4% to 5.5%. The sample taken for sequencing was blood. The receptor source for this set is a girl between 5 and 17 years old with multiple sclerosis.

As concerns this clonotype: A much larger clone sits a single nucleotide away, making a read error possible. The chain uses TRBV5-6 and TRBJ1-2; D gene ambiguous. This CDR3 comprises 16 residues. The V gene's germline CDR1 is SGHDT and CDR2 YYEEEE. CDR3 amino acids: CAGSLGVLGLDYGYTF. For the CDR3, the DNA is TGTGCCGGCAGCTTGGGAGTATTGGGCCTTGACTATGGCTACACCTTC.

This clonotype has more than one count but fewer than ten. The CDR3 here is CSARFSLAQYF. CDR3 in DNA: TGCAGTGCCCGTTTCAGTCTTGCGCAGTATTTT. The rearrangement uses TRBV20-1 and TRBJ2-3, with D uncertain. There are 11 residues in the CDR3. Germline assignment: CDR1 DFQATT and CDR2 SNEGSKA (reference sequence). Between the trimmed V and J ends, which lost 6 bases and 10 bases, there was a span of 14 bases.

The chain links TRBV5-1 to TRBJ2-5; D is undetermined. Germline V CDR1 and CDR2: SGHRS, YFSETQ. V dropped 4 bases and J dropped 5 bases, with 12 bases sitting between them. This CDR3 is built from 13 residues. DNA of the CDR3: TGCGCCAGCAGCCGACGGATTGGGGAGACCCAGTACTTC. Residues: CASSRRIGETQYF.